This T cell receptor (beta chain) stems from a study of T cells of healthy individuals. Using its own MiXCR run on the 5' RACE reads, TCRdb lists one record per CDR3 protein. The data contain about 96,000 distinct CDR3 sequences, approximately 16% of them singletons. There are many counts of this clonotype. The CDR3 is 15 residues long. Germline values: CDR1 SGDLS, CDR2 YYNGEE. Trimming took 2 bases from V and 2 from J, leaving 8 bases between them. This chain uses TRBV9 with TRBJ2-6, with a possible D match to TRBD2 (5 bases). This TCR derives from a human donor in good health. The CDR3 region is CASSVSVTGANVLTF. The CDR3 coding sequence is TGTGCCAGCAGCGTTAGCGTAACTGGGGCCAACGTCCTGACTTTC.